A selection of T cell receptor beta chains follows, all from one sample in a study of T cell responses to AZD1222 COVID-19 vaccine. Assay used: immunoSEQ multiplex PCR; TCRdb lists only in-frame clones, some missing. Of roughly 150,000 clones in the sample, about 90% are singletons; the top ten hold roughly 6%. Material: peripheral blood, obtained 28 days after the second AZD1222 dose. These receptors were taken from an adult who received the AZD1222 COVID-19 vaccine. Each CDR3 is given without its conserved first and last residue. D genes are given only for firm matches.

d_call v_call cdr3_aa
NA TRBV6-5 ASSTAEGGQPQH
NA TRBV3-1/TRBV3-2 ASSHGATEQY
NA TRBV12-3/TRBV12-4 ASSLGLRGGYT
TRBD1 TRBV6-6 ASSQRDRTNQPQH
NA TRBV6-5 ASRWQSKTDTQY
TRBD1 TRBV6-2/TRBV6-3 ASSAYDRGLDTEAF
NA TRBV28 ASSLKFWGSNQPQH
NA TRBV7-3 ASSLTKNTEAF
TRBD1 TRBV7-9 ASSGTGPSSYNSPLH
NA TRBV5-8 ASSKQGYSNQPQH
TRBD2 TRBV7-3 ASSAGLAVEQY
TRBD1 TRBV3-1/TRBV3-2 ASSQRDSSYEQY
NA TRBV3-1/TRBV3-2 ASSQGAGVANEQY
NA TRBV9 ASSVRGVTNEKLF
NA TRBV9 ASSVDPSASTGELF
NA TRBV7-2 ASSLGLGIYNEQF
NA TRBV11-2 ASSLVPLTYNEQF
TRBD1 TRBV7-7 ASSLGTGVTNEQF
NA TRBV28 ASSLGGRGIGTEAF
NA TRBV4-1 ASSQVLRRTDYNEQF
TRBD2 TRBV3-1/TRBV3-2 ASSQESTSGRKQF
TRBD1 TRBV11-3 ASSLGADRVRETQY
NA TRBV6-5 ASSLASGNSPLH
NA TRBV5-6 ASSSGRGSPLH
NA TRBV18 ASSPDGGELF
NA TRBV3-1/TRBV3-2 ASSQEFRGNTEAF
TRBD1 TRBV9 ASNPGQGDTEAF
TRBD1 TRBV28 ASTLRGGWVNTEAF
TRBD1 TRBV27 ASSLVPAGGGSPLH
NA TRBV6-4 ASSDPSAGRYT
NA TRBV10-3 AISESGSHSNSPLH
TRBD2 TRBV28 ASSRIAGGRNEQF
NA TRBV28 ASSSSPDYEQY
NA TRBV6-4 ASSDGGASYGYT